The rows below give T cell receptor beta chains drawn from one sample of a study of regulatory T cells in long-lasting Graves disease. TCRdb re-called the multiplex PCR reads through MiXCR, storing one row per CDR3 protein. The sample shows almost 350,000 distinct CDR3 sequences, around 20% of them seen only once. Specimen: peripheral blood mononuclear cells (PBMCs), collected when the disease was refractory, from a patient treated with antithyroid drugs. The receptors here all came from a female donor with Graves disease. Each CDR3 is given with its conserved first and last residue. The D gene is left open where the match is weak. Rows may omit the clone size; those that give it use once, few, many or a size class.

clone_size j_call d_call v_call cdr3_nt cdr3_aa
- TRBJ2-2 - TRBV5-1 TGCGCCAGCAGCTTGGAACAGGGTTACACCGGGGAGCTGTTTTTT CASSLEQGYTGELFF
many TRBJ1-4 - TRBV3-1 TGTGCCAGCAGCCAGGGTACTGCGGCCCCGTCGCTGTTTTTT CASSQGTAAPSLFF
many TRBJ1-1 - TRBV11-3 TGTGCCAGCAGCTTCACAGGGACGGATACTGAAGCTTTCTTT CASSFTGTDTEAFF
- TRBJ2-6 - TRBV5-1 TGCGCCAGCAGCCCCCGTTCGACTGGGGCCAACGTCCTGACTTTC CASSPRSTGANVLTF
many TRBJ2-7 - TRBV27 TGTGCCAGCAGTCCCTTTCGTGGTTACGAGCAGTACTTC CASSPFRGYEQYF
many TRBJ1-1 TRBD1 TRBV3-1 TGTGCCAGCACCTCCGGGACAGGGAACACTGAAGCTTTCTTT CASTSGTGNTEAFF
many TRBJ2-7 TRBD1 TRBV6-1 TGTGCCAGCATAGTCACAGGGGGCGCGTACGAGCAGTACTTC CASIVTGGAYEQYF
many TRBJ1-2 - TRBV10-3 TGTGCCATCACCAGAAACATTGGGGGAAGTGGCTATGGCTACACCTTC CAITRNIGGSGYGYTF
- TRBJ2-7 TRBD2 TRBV10-1 TGCGCCAGCTCTCGTGGGGCTAGCGGGAGCGGCGAGCAGTACTTC CASSRGASGSGEQYF
many TRBJ1-2 - TRBV6-1 TGTGCCAGTGCGACAGGAGACTATGGCTACACCTTC CASATGDYGYTF
few TRBJ1-1 TRBD1 TRBV5-1 TGCGCCAGCAGCTCACAGCCGGGACAGGGGAACACTGAAGCTTTCTTT CASSSQPGQGNTEAFF
many TRBJ2-7 - TRBV2 TGTGCCAGCAGTAAGCGGCAAGACTACGAGCAGTACTTC CASSKRQDYEQYF
few TRBJ2-1 - TRBV15 TGTGCCACCAGCAGAGATCAACCACCGGGTGAGCAGTTCTTC CATSRDQPPGEQFF
few TRBJ2-7 TRBD1 TRBV6-2/TRBV6-3 TGTGCCAGCAGTTATCGACAGGGGGCTTACGAGCAGTACTTC CASSYRQGAYEQYF
many TRBJ2-5 TRBD2 TRBV27 TGTGCCAGCAGTCGATATTGGCCCGGGCGGGAGGTTTCGGAGACCCAGTACTTC CASSRYWPGREVSETQYF
few TRBJ1-1 - TRBV30 TGTGCCTGGACCCCCGGGCCCCCTTACGCCACTGAAGCTTTCTTT CAWTPGPPYATEAFF
few TRBJ1-2 - TRBV27 TGTGCCAGCTGCACGAATCCCGCGGGGCCATACTATGGCTACACCTTC CASCTNPAGPYYGYTF
once TRBJ2-7 TRBD1 TRBV19 TGTGCCAGTAGTAAGGGACAGGCCTTTTCCTACGAGCAGTACTTC CASSKGQAFSYEQYF
many TRBJ1-1 - TRBV2 TGTGCCAGCACTACAACATTCAACACTGAAGCTTTCTTT CASTTTFNTEAFF
many TRBJ1-5 - TRBV2 TGTGCCAGCAGCAAGAGAATGGCTAGGGATCAGCCCCAGCATTTT CASSKRMARDQPQHF
- TRBJ2-2 TRBD1 TRBV10-3 TGTGCCAGCGGGACAGGTGGATCCGGGGAGCTGTTTTTT CASGTGGSGELFF
many TRBJ1-6 TRBD1 TRBV28 TGTGCCAGCAGAACTTTCAGGACAGGGATGTCCTATAATTCACCCCTCCACTTT CASRTFRTGMSYNSPLHF
many TRBJ2-7 - TRBV7-4 TGTGCCAGCAGCCAAAAGACAGGTTTCCGGGGGGACGAGCAGTACTTC CASSQKTGFRGDEQYF
few TRBJ1-2 TRBD1 TRBV27 TGTGCCAGCAGTACAGTCCCGGGACAGTATAACTATGGCTACACCTTC CASSTVPGQYNYGYTF
few TRBJ1-2 TRBD1 TRBV7-9 TGTGCCAGCAGCTCTGAACAGGGGTCGGTACACTATGGCTACACCTTC CASSSEQGSVHYGYTF
- TRBJ1-2 - TRBV29-1 TGCAGCGTTGAATTGAACGACTATGGCTACACCTTC CSVELNDYGYTF
many TRBJ1-6 - TRBV7-2 TGTGCCAGCAGCCCCCAGGGGCCTTCCACACCCCTCCACTTT CASSPQGPSTPLHF
many TRBJ2-2 - TRBV28 TGTGCCAGCACCGATGCGAACACCGGGGAGCTGTTTTTT CASTDANTGELFF
many TRBJ2-5 - TRBV7-3 TGTGCCAGCAGCCCTTCGACTGGCGAGCAAGAGACCCAGTACTTC CASSPSTGEQETQYF
- TRBJ2-1 - TRBV24-1 TGTGCCACCAGTCCTACCTACGGTTACAATGAGCAGTTCTTC CATSPTYGYNEQFF
few TRBJ1-2 - TRBV12-3/TRBV12-4 TGTGCCAGCAGCCAGAGACAGATTGATAAAGGCTACACCTTC CASSQRQIDKGYTF
few TRBJ2-2 - TRBV2 TGTGCCGGGGCGAGGATCAGGGAAGCGCCCACCGGGGAGCTGTTTTTT CAGARIREAPTGELFF
few TRBJ1-1 TRBD1 TRBV29-1 TGCAGCGTTGGACAGGGGGCGGGGAACACTGAAGCTTTCTTT CSVGQGAGNTEAFF
few TRBJ2-7 - TRBV11-2 TGTGCCAGCAGCCGTATGCTTTACTACGAGCAGTACTTC CASSRMLYYEQYF
- TRBJ2-7 - TRBV10-3 TGTGCCATCAGTGAGTTTGTATCCCACTCCTACGAGCAGTACTTC CAISEFVSHSYEQYF
few TRBJ2-1 TRBD1 TRBV19 TGTGCCAGTAGTCCGGACAGGGCGAATGAGCAGTTCTTC CASSPDRANEQFF
many TRBJ1-2 TRBD1 TRBV6-5 TGTGCCAGCAGTTCAGACAGGGCTGACTATGGCTACACCTTC CASSSDRADYGYTF
- TRBJ1-1 TRBD1 TRBV19 TGTGCCAGTCGGTACACAGGGGGAGAAGCTTTCTTT CASRYTGGEAFF
- TRBJ1-5 - TRBV6-2/TRBV6-3 TGTGCCAGCAGTTACACCCCTTATAGCAATCAGCCCCAGCATTTT CASSYTPYSNQPQHF
many TRBJ2-7 TRBD1 TRBV6-1 TGTGCCAGCTCTGGACAGGCCTACGAGCAGTACTTC CASSGQAYEQYF
many TRBJ1-5 - TRBV12-3/TRBV12-4 TGTGCCAGCAGGGTAGGAAGCAATCAGCCCCAGCATTTT CASRVGSNQPQHF
- TRBJ2-4 - TRBV10-3 TGTGCCATCAGTGAGTCACGGGGGTCCCCAAGTGTCATTCAGTACTTC CAISESRGSPSVIQYF
- TRBJ2-7 TRBD1 TRBV20-1 TGCAGTGCTAGAGTCATGACAGGGGTGTACGAGCAGTACTTC CSARVMTGVYEQYF
many TRBJ1-4 - TRBV9 TGTGCCAGCAGCGCACTAGCGGGGGCAGGTGAAAAACTGTTTTTT CASSALAGAGEKLFF
many TRBJ1-2 - TRBV2 TGTGCCAGCAGGTACAGAAGGGCTGGCTACACCTTC CASRYRRAGYTF
- TRBJ1-2 TRBD1 TRBV4-1 TGCGCCAGCAGCCAAGTAGGCATAGGAGGGGGCGGGTATGGCTACACCTTC CASSQVGIGGGGYGYTF
- TRBJ2-7 - TRBV7-6 TGTGCCAGCAGCTCCCTTTCTAGCGACGAGCAGTACTTC CASSSLSSDEQYF
few TRBJ2-7 TRBD2 TRBV14 TGTGCCAGCAGCCAAGGGTGTCCCACGACTAGCGGGAATGCCTACGAGCAGTACTTC CASSQGCPTTSGNAYEQYF
- TRBJ2-2 - TRBV20-1 TGCAGTGCTTCCCCGGGACTGAGTAACACCGGGGAGCTGTTTTTT CSASPGLSNTGELFF
few TRBJ2-7 - TRBV7-2 TGTGCCAGCAGCCCTAGGGGGGGAGGGCCGGGTCAAAGGGGATACTACGAGCAGTACTTC CASSPRGGGPGQRGYYEQYF